The 5 T cell receptor beta chains below come from one sample, sequenced in a study of T cell clonotyping in hematopoietic cell transplantation. Time point here: recipient sample about 28 days before transplant, after cytoreduction. Using immunoSEQ multiplex PCR, the repertoire was profiled, and TCRdb retains in-frame clones only, with some absent. The table lists some 14,000 clones, around four fifths of them singletons, with approximately 15% in the top ten. The starting material was peripheral blood mononuclear cells, obtained before stem cell transplant. These TCRs come from a man in his 60s with acute myeloid leukemia. Some clones in this sample may be carry-over from other donors' samples.

The chain combines TRBV5-1 with TRBJ1-1; no definite D call. Trimming left V 0 bases short and J 4 bases short, with 13 bases between. The CDR3 is 15 residues long. Germline V lookup: CDR1 SGHRS, CDR2 YFSETQ. The CDR3 loop reads CASSLESPRSTEAFF. The CDR3 coding sequence is TGCGCCAGCAGCTTGGAGTCGCCCCGGAGCACTGAAGCTTTCTTT.

This chain uses TRBV19 with TRBJ2-2, with D maybe TRBD2 (5 bases). Per the germline V gene, CDR1 is LNHDA and CDR2 is SQIVND (reference sequence). V lost 7 bases and J lost 2, with 17 bases in between. The CDR3 contains 16 residues. The CDR3 here is CASTPRGQLNTGELFF. The CDR3 coding sequence is TGTGCCAGTACCCCCCGAGGGCAGCTCAACACCGGGGAGCTGTTTTTT.

The chain uses TRBV30 and TRBJ1-1; no firm D call. With 1 base removed from V and 1 base from J, the gap between germline ends came to 7 bases. The CDR3 consists of 13 residues. Germline loops: CDR1 GTSNPN, CDR2 SVGIG (reference sequence). CDR3 sequence reads: CAWSAFGNTEAFF. The DNA of the CDR3 is TGTGCCTGGAGTGCTTTCGGGAACACTGAAGCTTTCTTT.

The genes are TRBV2 and TRBJ2-7; perhaps TRBD1 as D (6 bases). Trimming removed 6 bases from V and 1 base from J, with 13 bases in between. Germline V gives CDR1 SNHLY, CDR2 FYNNEI. CDR3 length: 14 amino acids. The CDR3 nucleotides are TGTGCCAGCAGCGCTACAAGGGGGTCCTACGAGCAGTACTTC. Translating it yields CASSATRGSYEQYF.

The chain couples TRBV7-6 to TRBJ1-2, with 9 bases that match TRBD1. Germline values: CDR1 SGHVS, CDR2 FNYEAQ. This CDR3 region has 13 residues. V gave up 11 bases and J gave up 7 bases; unmatched junction bases: 11. The CDR3 reads CAVTGGAVGGYTF. CDR3 nucleotide sequence: TGTGCCGTCACAGGGGGCGCGGTGGGTGGCTACACCTTC. The whole variable domain, filled in from reference TRBV7-6 and TRBJ1-2, reads GAGVSQSPRYKVTKRGQDVALRCDPISGHVSLYWYRQALGQGPEFLTYFNYEAQQDKSGLPNDRFSAERPEGSISTLTIQRTEQRDSAMYRCAVTGGAVGGYTFGSGTRLTVV.